The subject of this entry is one T cell receptor (beta chain). What it binds is unknown. The data were taken from a study of cytomegalovirus exposure and HLA in healthy donors. Amplification used 60 Vbeta primers and 13 Jbeta primers. Assay used: immunoSEQ multiplex PCR; TCRdb lists only in-frame clones, some missing. Of under 300,000 clones in the sample, approximately 81% were seen once. V gave up 5 bases and J gave up 3 bases; unmatched junction bases: 7. This CDR3 has 15 amino acids. Germline values: CDR1 SGDLS, CDR2 YYNGEE. Study observations and caveats: Clonal expansion, a later analysis showed, was greater in HLA-associated TCR beta chains than in equally common others.

Sequenced: PBMCs. V gene TRBV9 combines with J gene TRBJ2-3; 9 bases are a match to TRBD2. This sequence originates from a woman aged 60-75 years in good health and CMV-seropositive. The CDR3 protein is CASSASGMVTDTQYF. CDR3 nucleotide sequence: TGTGCCAGCAGTGCTAGCGGGATGGTGACAGATACGCAGTATTTT.